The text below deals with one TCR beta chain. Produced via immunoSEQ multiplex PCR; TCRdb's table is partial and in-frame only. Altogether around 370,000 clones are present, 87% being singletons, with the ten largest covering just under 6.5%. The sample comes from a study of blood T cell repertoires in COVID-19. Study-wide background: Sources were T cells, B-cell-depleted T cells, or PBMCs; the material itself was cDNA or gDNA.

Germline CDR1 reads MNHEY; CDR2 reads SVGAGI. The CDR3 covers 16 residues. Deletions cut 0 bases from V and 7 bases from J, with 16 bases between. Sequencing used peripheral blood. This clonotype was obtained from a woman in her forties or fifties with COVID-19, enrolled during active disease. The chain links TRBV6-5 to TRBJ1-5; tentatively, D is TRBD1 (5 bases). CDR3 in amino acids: CASSYSGGVDSQPQHF. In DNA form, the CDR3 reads TGTGCCAGCAGTTACTCGGGGGGGGTCGATTCGCAGCCCCAGCATTTT.